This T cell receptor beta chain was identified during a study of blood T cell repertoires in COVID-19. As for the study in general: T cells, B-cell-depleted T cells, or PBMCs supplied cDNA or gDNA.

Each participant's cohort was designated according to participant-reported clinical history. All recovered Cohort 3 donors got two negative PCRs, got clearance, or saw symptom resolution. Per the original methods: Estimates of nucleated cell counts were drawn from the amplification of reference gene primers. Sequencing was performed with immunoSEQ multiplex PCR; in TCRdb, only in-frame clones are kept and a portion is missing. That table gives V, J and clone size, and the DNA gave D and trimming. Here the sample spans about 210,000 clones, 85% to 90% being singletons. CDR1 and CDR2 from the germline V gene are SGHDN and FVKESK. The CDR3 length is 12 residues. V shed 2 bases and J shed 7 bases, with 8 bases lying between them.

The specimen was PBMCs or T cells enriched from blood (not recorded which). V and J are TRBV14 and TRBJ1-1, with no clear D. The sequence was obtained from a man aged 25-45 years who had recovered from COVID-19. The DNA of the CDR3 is TGTGCCAGCAGCCAAAATATTATTGAAGCTTTCTTT. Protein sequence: CASSQNIIEAFF.